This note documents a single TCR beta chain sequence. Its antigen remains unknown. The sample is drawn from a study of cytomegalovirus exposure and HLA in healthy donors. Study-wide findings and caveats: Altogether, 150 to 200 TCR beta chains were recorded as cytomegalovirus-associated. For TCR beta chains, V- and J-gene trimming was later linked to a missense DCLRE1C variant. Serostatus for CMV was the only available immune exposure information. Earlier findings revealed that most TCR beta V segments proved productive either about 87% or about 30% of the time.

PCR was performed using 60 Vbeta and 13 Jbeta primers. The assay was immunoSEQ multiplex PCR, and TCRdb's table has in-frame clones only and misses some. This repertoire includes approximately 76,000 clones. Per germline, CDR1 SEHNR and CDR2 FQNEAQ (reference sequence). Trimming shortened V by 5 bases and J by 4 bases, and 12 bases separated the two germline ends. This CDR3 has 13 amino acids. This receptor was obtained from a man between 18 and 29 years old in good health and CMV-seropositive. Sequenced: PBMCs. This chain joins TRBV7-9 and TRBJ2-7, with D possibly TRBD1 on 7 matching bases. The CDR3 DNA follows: TGTGCCAGCAGCGCCAGGGGGAGGTACGAGCAGTACTTC. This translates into CASSARGRYEQYF.